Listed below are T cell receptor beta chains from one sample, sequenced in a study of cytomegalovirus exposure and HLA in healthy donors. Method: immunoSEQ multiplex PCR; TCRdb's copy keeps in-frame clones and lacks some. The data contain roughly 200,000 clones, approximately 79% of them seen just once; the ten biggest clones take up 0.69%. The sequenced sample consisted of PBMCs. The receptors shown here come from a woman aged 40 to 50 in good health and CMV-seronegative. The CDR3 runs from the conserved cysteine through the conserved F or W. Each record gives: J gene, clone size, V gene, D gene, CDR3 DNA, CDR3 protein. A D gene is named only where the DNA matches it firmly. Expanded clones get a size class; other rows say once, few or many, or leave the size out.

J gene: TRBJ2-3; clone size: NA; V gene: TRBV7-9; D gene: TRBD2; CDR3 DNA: TGTGCCAGCAGCGACGGCGGACTAGCTAAAGATACGCAGTATTTT; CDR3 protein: CASSDGGLAKDTQYF
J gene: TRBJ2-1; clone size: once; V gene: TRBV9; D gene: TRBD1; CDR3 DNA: TGTGCCAGCAGCGCCAGGGGGCGCGATGAGCAGTTCTTC; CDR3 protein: CASSARGRDEQFF
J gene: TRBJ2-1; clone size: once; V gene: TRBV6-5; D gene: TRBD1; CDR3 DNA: TGTGCCAGCAGTTCTATCCGGGACAGGGGCAGGAATGAGCAGTTCTTC; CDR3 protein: CASSSIRDRGRNEQFF
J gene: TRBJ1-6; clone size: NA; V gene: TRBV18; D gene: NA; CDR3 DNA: TGTGCCAGCTCACCACCCGGGGGGAATTCACCCCTCCACTTT; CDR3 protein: CASSPPGGNSPLHF
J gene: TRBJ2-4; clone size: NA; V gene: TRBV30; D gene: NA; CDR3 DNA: TGTGCCTGGAGTCCCCCAGGAGCCAAAAACATTCAGTACTTC; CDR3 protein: CAWSPPGAKNIQYF
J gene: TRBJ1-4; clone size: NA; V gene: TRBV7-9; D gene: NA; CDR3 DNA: TGTTCCAGCAGCCTGACAGCAACTAATGAAAAACTGTTTTTT; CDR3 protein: CSSSLTATNEKLFF
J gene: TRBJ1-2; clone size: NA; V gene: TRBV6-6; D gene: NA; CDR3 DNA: TGTGCCAGCAGTTATGTCACGGAGTATGGCTACACCTTC; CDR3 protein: CASSYVTEYGYTF
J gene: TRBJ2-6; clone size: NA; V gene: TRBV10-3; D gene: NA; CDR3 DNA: TGTGCCATCAGTGACTTGACAGCAGGGGCCAACGTCCTGACTTTC; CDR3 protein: CAISDLTAGANVLTF
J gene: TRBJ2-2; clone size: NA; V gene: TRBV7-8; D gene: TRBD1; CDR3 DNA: TGTGCCAGCAGCTCAGGGGGCGCCGGGGAGCTGTTTTTT; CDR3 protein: CASSSGGAGELFF
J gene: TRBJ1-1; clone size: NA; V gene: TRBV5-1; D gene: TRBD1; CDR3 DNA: TGCGCCAGCAGCTTACGACAGGGTAGGAACACTGAAGCTTTCTTT; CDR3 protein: CASSLRQGRNTEAFF
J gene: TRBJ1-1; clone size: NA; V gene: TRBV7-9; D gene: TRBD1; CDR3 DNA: TGTTCCAGCAGCCAACAGGGGGGGAACACTGAAGCTTTCTTT; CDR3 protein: CSSSQQGGNTEAFF
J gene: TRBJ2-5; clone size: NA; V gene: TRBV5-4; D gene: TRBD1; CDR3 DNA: TGTGCCAGCAGCTTTAGGACAGGGTGGGAGGAGACCCAGTACTTC; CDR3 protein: CASSFRTGWEETQYF
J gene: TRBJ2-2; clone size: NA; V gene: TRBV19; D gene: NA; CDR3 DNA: TGTGCCAGTAGTACCAGTGCCACCGGGGAGCTGTTTTTT; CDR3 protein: CASSTSATGELFF
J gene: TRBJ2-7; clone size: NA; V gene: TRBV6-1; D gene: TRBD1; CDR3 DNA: TGTGCCAGCAGTTTCACAGGGGTTACCTACGAGCAGTACTTC; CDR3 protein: CASSFTGVTYEQYF
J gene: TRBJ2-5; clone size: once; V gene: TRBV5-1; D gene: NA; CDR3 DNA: TGCGCCAGCAGCTTGGTCCTCGAGACCCAGTACTTC; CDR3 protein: CASSLVLETQYF
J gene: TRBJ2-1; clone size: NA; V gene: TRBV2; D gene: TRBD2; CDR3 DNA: TGTGCCAGCAGTGAACTAGCGGGGCTCTTATACAATGAGCAGTTCTTC; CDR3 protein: CASSELAGLLYNEQFF
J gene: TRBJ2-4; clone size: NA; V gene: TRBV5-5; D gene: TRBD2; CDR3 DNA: TGTGCCAGCAGCTTTAGCGCTAGCGGGGGGAACATTCAGTACTTC; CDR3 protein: CASSFSASGGNIQYF
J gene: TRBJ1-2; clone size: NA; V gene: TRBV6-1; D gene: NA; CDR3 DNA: TGTGCCAGCAGTGAAGTGCAAACAGGGCGAGGCTACACCTTC; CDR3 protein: CASSEVQTGRGYTF
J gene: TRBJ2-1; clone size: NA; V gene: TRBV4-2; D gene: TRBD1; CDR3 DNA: TGTGCCAGCAGCCAAGACCGATACCAAGACAGGGGCCGAAACAATGAGCAGTTCTTC; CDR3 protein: CASSQDRYQDRGRNNEQFF
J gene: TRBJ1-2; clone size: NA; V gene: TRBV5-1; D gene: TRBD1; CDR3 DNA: TGCGCCAGCAGCCAGAGACCGGGACAGGGGGCGGGGTATGGCTACACCTTC; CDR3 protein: CASSQRPGQGAGYGYTF
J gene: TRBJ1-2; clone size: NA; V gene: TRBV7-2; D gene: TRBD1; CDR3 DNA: TGTGCCAGCAGCTTGGGGACAGTTCCTTATGGCTACACCTTC; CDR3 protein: CASSLGTVPYGYTF
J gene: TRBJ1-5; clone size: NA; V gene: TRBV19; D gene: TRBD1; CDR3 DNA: TGTGCCAGTAGTATGCGGCAGGGGGTTAATCAGCCCCAGCATTTT; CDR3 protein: CASSMRQGVNQPQHF
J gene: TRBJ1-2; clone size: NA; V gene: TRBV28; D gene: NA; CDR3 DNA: TGTGCCAGCAGACCCCCCCGGACACATGGCTACACCTTC; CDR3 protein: CASRPPRTHGYTF
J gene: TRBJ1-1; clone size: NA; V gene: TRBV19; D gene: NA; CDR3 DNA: TGTGCCACCGATTGGCAGGGGATCGTGAACACTGAAGCTTTCTTT; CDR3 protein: CATDWQGIVNTEAFF
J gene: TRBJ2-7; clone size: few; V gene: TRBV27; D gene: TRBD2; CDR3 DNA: TGTGCCAGCAGTTTATGGGGGGGCGAGCAGTACTTC; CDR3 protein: CASSLWGGEQYF
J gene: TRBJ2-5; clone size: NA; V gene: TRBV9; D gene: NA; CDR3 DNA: TGTGCCAGCAGCGTGGTTCGGGGGTTGGTGTTGCAAGAGACCCAGTACTTC; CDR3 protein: CASSVVRGLVLQETQYF
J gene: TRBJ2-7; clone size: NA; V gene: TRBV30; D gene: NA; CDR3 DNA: TGTGCCTGGAGAGGCGGGGCCTCCTACGAGCAGTACTTC; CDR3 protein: CAWRGGASYEQYF
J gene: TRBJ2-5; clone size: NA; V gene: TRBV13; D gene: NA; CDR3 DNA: TGTGCCAGCAGCTTAGGGACAGTCCAAGAGACCCAGTACTTC; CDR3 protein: CASSLGTVQETQYF
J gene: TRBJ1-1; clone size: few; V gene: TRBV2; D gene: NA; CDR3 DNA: TGTGCCAGCAGTTCAGTAAACACTGAAGCTTTCTTT; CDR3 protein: CASSSVNTEAFF
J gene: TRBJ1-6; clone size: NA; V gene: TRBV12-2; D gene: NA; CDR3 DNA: TGTGCAAGTCGCTACATCCCCTCCGCGGTGAGTAATTCACCCCTCCACTTT; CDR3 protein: CASRYIPSAVSNSPLHF
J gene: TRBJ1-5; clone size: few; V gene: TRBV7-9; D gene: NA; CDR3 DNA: TGTGCCAGCAGCTTAGGGAGTCAGCCCCAGCATTTT; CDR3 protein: CASSLGSQPQHF
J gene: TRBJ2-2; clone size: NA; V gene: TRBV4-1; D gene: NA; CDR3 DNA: TGCGCCAGCAGCCAAGATACGAGCGGGCTCCGGGAGCTGTTTTTT; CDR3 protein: CASSQDTSGLRELFF
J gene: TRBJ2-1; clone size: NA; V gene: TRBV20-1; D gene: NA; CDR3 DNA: TGCAGTGCTACTACTAGCAATGAGCAGTTCTTC; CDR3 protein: CSATTSNEQFF
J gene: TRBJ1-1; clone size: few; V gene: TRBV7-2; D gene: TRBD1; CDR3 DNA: TGTGCCAGCAGCGTCGGACAGGGAGGAACTGAAGCTTTCTTT; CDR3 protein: CASSVGQGGTEAFF
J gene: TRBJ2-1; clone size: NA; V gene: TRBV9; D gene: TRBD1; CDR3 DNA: TGTGCCAGCAGCGTCGATGCAGGACAGGGTTACAATGAGCAGTTCTTC; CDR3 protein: CASSVDAGQGYNEQFF
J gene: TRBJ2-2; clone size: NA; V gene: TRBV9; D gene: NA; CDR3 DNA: TGTGCCAGCAGTACAGGGCCCGGTTCCCCCGGGGAGCTGTTTTTT; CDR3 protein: CASSTGPGSPGELFF
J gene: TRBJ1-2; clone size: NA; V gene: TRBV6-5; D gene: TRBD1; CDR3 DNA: TGTGCCAGCAGTTACGGGGGGGACAGGGGACACTATGGCTACACCTTC; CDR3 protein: CASSYGGDRGHYGYTF
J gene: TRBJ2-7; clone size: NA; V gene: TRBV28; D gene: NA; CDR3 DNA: TGTGCCAGCAGTCTGACGGGGTACGAGCAGTACTTC; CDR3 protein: CASSLTGYEQYF
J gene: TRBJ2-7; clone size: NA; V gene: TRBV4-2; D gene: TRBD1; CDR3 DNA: TGTGCCAGCAGCCAATTCGACAGGGGTGGTACCTACGAGCAGTACTTC; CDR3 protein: CASSQFDRGGTYEQYF
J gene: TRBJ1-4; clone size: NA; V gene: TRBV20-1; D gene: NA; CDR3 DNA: TGCAGTGCTCCACAGGGAAAACTGTTTTTT; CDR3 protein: CSAPQGKLFF
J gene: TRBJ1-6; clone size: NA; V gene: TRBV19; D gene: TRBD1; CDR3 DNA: TGTGCCAGTACCGATCGGGGACAGGGGGTCTCACCCCTCCACTTT; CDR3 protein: CASTDRGQGVSPLHF
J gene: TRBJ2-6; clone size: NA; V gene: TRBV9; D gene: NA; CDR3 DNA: TGTGCCAGCAGCACCACGCAGGGCTCTGGGGCCAACGTCCTGACTTTC; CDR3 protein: CASSTTQGSGANVLTF
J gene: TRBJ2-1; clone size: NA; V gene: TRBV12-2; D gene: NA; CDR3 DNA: TGTGCAAGTCGCAAGGCCGAGACGGGAGGGAGCTCCTACAATGAGCAGTTCTTC; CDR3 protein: CASRKAETGGSSYNEQFF
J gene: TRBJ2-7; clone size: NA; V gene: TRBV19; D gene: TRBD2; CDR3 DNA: TGTGCCAGTAGTATAACCGGGAGGGCCTCCGAGCAGTACTTC; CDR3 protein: CASSITGRASEQYF
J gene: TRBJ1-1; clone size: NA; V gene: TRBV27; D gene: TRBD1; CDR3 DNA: TGTGCCAGCAGAGCCCCGGGACAGGGGGTTCCTGAAGCTTTCTTT; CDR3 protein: CASRAPGQGVPEAFF
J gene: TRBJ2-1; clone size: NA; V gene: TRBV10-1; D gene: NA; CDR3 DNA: TGCGCCAGCTCCGGGATTGGGCGGAATGAGCAGTTCTTC; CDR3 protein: CASSGIGRNEQFF
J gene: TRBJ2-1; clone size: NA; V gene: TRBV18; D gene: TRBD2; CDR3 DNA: TGTGCCAGCTCAAGCAGCGGGGGATTCTACAATGAGCAGTTCTTC; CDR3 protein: CASSSSGGFYNEQFF
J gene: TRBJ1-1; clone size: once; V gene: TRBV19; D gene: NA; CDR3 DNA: TGTGCCAGCTCAGGCTTGGGGGGGACTGAAGCTTTCTTT; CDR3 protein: CASSGLGGTEAFF
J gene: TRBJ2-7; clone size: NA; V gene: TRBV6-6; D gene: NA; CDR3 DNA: TGTGCCAGCCAGTTGGGGGCCGGCTACGAGCAGTACTTC; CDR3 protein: CASQLGAGYEQYF
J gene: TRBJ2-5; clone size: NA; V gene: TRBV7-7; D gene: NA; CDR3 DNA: TGTGCTAGCAGCTTAGACAGAGAAGAGACCCAGTACTTC; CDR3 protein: CASSLDREETQYF
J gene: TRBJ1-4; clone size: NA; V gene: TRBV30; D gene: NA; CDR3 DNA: TGTGCCTGGAGTGCCTGGGGGGGCTCTAATGAAAAACTGTTTTTT; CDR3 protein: CAWSAWGGSNEKLFF
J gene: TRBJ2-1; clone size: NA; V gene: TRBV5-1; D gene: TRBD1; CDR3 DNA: TGCGCCAGCAGCCCGAGGACAGGGGAGTACAATGAGCAGTTCTTC; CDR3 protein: CASSPRTGEYNEQFF
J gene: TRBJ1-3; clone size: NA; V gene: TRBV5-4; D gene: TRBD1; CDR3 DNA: TGTGCCAGCAGCTTGGGCAGGGGGAGTGGAAACACCATATATTTT; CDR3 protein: CASSLGRGSGNTIYF